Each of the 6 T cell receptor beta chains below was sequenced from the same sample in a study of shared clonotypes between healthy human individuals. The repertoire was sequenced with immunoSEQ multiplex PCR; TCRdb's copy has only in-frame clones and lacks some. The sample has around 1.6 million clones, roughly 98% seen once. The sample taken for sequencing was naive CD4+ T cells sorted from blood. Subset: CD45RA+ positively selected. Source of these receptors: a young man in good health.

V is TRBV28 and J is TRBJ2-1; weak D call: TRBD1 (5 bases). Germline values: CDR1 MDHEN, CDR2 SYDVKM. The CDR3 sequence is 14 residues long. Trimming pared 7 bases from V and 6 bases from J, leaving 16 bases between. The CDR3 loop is CASIPGWAPNEQFF. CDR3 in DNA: TGTGCCAGCATCCCAGGGTGGGCTCCCAATGAGCAGTTCTTC.

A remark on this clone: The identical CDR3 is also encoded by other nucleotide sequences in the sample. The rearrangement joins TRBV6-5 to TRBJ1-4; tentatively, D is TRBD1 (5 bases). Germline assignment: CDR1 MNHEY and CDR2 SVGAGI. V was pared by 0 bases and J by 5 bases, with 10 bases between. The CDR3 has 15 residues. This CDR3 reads CASSYSGRDNEKLFF. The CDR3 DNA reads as TGTGCCAGCAGTTACTCAGGCAGGGACAATGAAAAACTGTTTTTT.

In DNA form, the CDR3 reads TGCAGTGCCCCCACGTATGGGGAGCTGTTTTTT. This sequence encodes CSAPTYGELFF. The J gene is TRBJ2-2, the V gene TRBV20-1; D is unclear. The CDR3 is made up of 11 amino acids. Trimming shortened V by 6 bases and J by 8 bases, and 10 bases separated the two germline ends. Germline lookup yields CDR1 DFQATT and CDR2 SNEGSKA (reference sequence).

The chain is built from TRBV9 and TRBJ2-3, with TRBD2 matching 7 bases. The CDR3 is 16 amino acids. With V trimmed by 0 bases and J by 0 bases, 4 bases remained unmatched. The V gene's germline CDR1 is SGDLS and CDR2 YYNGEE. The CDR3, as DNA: TGTGCCAGCAGCGTAGCGGGAGGTCCTAGCACAGATACGCAGTATTTT. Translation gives CASSVAGGPSTDTQYF.

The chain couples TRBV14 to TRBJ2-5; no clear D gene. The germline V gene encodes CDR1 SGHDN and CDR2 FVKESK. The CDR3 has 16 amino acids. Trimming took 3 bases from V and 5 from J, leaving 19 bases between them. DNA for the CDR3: TGTGCCAGCAGCCAGTTCGGCTTGGCTGTGGGGGAGACCCAGTACTTC. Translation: CASSQFGLAVGETQYF.

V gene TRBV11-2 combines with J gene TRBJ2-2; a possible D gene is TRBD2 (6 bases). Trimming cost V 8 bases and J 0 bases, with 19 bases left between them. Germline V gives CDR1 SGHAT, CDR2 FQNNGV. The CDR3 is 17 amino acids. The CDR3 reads CASLRGWGVANTGELFF. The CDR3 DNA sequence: TGTGCCAGCTTGAGAGGTTGGGGGGTGGCGAACACCGGGGAGCTGTTTTTT.